This record looks at one T cell receptor (beta chain) sequence and its context. This record comes from a study of control samples from healthy donors and cancer patients. The method was immunoSEQ multiplex PCR; TCRdb's version includes in-frame clones alone and lacks a portion of them. Of 55,000 to 65,000 clones in the sample, around 87% are singletons; the top ten hold about 13%. V was trimmed by 0 bases and J by 0 bases, leaving 10 bases between them. The CDR3 has 16 residues. CDR1 and CDR2 from the germline V gene are SGDLS and YYNGEE. Sequenced material: PBMCs. The TCR sequence derives from a woman between 55 and 75 years old with lung cancer. The chain carries TRBV9 and TRBJ2-1; D call uncertain. The CDR3 DNA is TGTGCCAGCAGCGTAGGGTACCGGAGCTCCTACAATGAGCAGTTCTTC. Translation gives CASSVGYRSSYNEQFF.